This T cell receptor (beta chain) is drawn from a study of shared clonotypes between healthy human individuals. Study context: CD8 memory received one plate per donor, CD8 naive two, CD4 memory three and CD4 naive three.

Study conclusions and caveats: For naive CD4 cells, 4% to 6% of clonotypes were shared across a handful of donors. Sorted-subset sequencing was shown by rarefaction to be incomplete despite large depth.

J was trimmed by 5 bases and V by 5 bases; bases with no gene match: 10. The CDR3 is made up of 16 amino acids. Germline CDR1 and CDR2: MDHEN and SYDVKM. Sorted-subset replicate PCR reactions were performed with about 200 ng DNA, corresponding to about 32,000 T cell genomes. Sequencing used immunoSEQ multiplex PCR; TCRdb keeps in-frame clones, though not all of them. This table holds roughly 770,000 clones, 96% found once. Naive CD8 cells, CD45RO-negative and positively selected for CCR7, excluded terminally differentiated effector memory CD45RA+ cells. In the case of this clone: The antigen is undetermined.

This receptor was obtained from a man between 25 and 39 years old in good health. The rearrangement joins TRBV28 to TRBJ2-1, with 9 bases fitting TRBD1. Sequencing was carried out using naive CD8+ T cells sorted from blood. CDR3 sequence: CASSPGPGQGDNEQFF. The CDR3 bases are TGTGCCAGCAGTCCTGGGCCGGGACAGGGAGACAATGAGCAGTTCTTC.